This T cell receptor (beta chain) came from a study of cytomegalovirus exposure and HLA in healthy donors. Generated by immunoSEQ multiplex PCR, the TCRdb table keeps only in-frame clones and is missing some. Of 150,000 or so clones in the sample, roughly 89% are singletons; the top ten hold over 8.5%. CDR3 size: 14 residues. Deletions cut 4 bases from V and 7 bases from J, with 13 bases between. Germline V gene lookup returns CDR1 MNHEY and CDR2 SVGAGI. The rearrangement uses TRBV6-5 and TRBJ2-2, with D perhaps TRBD2 (5 bases). The receptor was derived from a woman younger than 35 in good health and CMV-seropositive. Input material: PBMCs. The CDR3 sequence is CASSSHDGIGELFF. The CDR3 DNA reads as TGTGCCAGCAGTTCCCACGACGGGATCGGGGAGCTGTTTTTT.